This is a list of T cell receptor beta chains from one sample in a study of early T cells in non-severe SARS-CoV-2 infection. Each CDR3 protein gets one entry after TCRdb re-called the 5' RACE reads with MiXCR. The sample holds fewer than 95,000 distinct CDR3 sequences; approximately 16% are singletons and the top ten take approximately 5.1%. This specimen was whole blood, taken at baseline. These receptors were collected from an adult who was a healthcare worker with PCR-confirmed SARS-CoV-2 infection or an uninfected control (not recorded which). CDR3s include the opening cysteine and the closing phenylalanine or tryptophan. Each record gives: J gene, CDR3 length, clone size, V gene, D gene, CDR3 protein, CDR3 DNA. D genes are given only for firm matches. Rows give clone size only sometimes, using once, few, many, or a class for an expanded clone.

>TRBJ2-1|14|.|TRBV4-3|.
CASSQDNRRGEQFF
TGCGCCAGCAGCCAAGACAACCGTAGGGGTGAGCAGTTCTTC
>TRBJ2-7|12|few|TRBV6-6|.
CASSPRNYEQYF
TGTGCCAGCAGTCCGAGGAATTACGAGCAGTACTTC
>TRBJ2-3|11|few|TRBV2|TRBD2
CASESGRTQYF
TGTGCCAGCGAGAGCGGGAGGACGCAGTATTTT
>TRBJ2-3|13|many|TRBV28|.
CASSLRGTDTQYF
TGTGCCAGCAGCCTCCGGGGCACAGATACGCAGTATTTT
>TRBJ1-5|12|.|TRBV28|.
CASSFGDLPQHF
TGTGCCAGCAGTTTCGGAGATCTGCCCCAGCATTTT
>TRBJ2-4|16|.|TRBV28|TRBD2
CASSLTSGIAKNIQYF
TGTGCCAGCAGTTTGACTAGCGGGATAGCCAAAAACATTCAGTACTTC
>TRBJ1-1|16|few|TRBV11-2|TRBD1
CASRGIRDRYNTEAFF
TGTGCCAGCAGGGGGATCCGGGACAGATATAACACTGAAGCTTTCTTT
>TRBJ1-6|11|few|TRBV30|.
CAWSENSPLHF
TGTGCCTGGAGCGAAAATTCACCCCTCCACTTT
>TRBJ2-1|15|many|TRBV7-3|TRBD1
CASSLPGQGINEQFF
TGTGCCAGCAGCTTGCCGGGACAGGGGATCAATGAGCAGTTCTTC
>TRBJ2-5|13|few|TRBV2|TRBD1
CASIGQAQETQYF
TGTGCCAGCATAGGACAGGCCCAAGAGACCCAGTACTTC
>TRBJ2-5|18|.|TRBV12-2|.
CASPYVTSGRAIAETQYF
TGTGCAAGTCCCTACGTGACTAGCGGGAGGGCCATAGCCGAGACCCAGTACTTC
>TRBJ2-3|16|few|TRBV5-1|TRBD2
CASSLQRLAEGDTQYF
TGCGCCAGCAGCTTGCAACGTCTAGCGGAGGGGGATACGCAGTATTTT
>TRBJ2-4|11|few|TRBV24-1|TRBD2
CATSVGGIKYF
TGTGCCACCAGTGTCGGGGGGATCAAGTACTTC
>TRBJ1-4|13|.|TRBV7-2|.
CASSLWEDEKLFF
TGTGCCAGCAGCTTGTGGGAGGATGAAAAACTGTTTTTT
>TRBJ2-6|16|few|TRBV12-3/TRBV12-4|.
CASSLSGASGANVLTF
TGTGCCAGCAGTTTGTCCGGGGCTTCTGGGGCCAACGTCCTGACTTTC
>TRBJ2-1|13|many|TRBV7-9|TRBD2
CASSSRSGVEQFF
TGTGCCAGCAGCTCGAGGAGCGGGGTTGAGCAGTTCTTC
>TRBJ2-1|16|few|TRBV5-4|.
CACYFSPTSSYNEQFF
TGTGCCTGTTATTTTTCTCCTACGAGCTCCTACAATGAGCAGTTCTTC
>TRBJ2-2|16|.|TRBV5-1|.
CASTPRVATNTGELFF
TGCGCCAGCACCCCTAGGGTAGCGACGAACACCGGGGAGCTGTTTTTT
>TRBJ2-5|15|.|TRBV11-3|TRBD1
CASSPGDRGVETQYF
TGTGCCAGCAGCCCCGGGGACAGGGGAGTGGAGACCCAGTACTTC
>TRBJ2-2|14|few|TRBV27|.
CASGRLVNTGELFF
TGTGCCAGCGGGAGATTGGTGAACACCGGGGAGCTGTTTTTT
>TRBJ1-4|18|.|TRBV7-6|.
CASSLADYVDATNEKLFF
TGTGCCAGCAGCTTAGCCGATTATGTGGACGCAACTAATGAAAAACTGTTTTTT
>TRBJ2-7|16|few|TRBV28|TRBD1
CASSLFGQGNTYEQYF
TGTGCCAGCAGTTTATTCGGACAGGGCAACACTTACGAGCAGTACTTC
>TRBJ2-1|13|.|TRBV7-2|.
CASSTRTLNEQFF
TGTGCCAGCAGCACCCGGACCCTCAATGAGCAGTTCTTC
>TRBJ2-2|14|few|TRBV9|.
CASSAGANTGELFF
TGTGCCAGCAGCGCTGGAGCGAACACCGGGGAGCTGTTTTTT
>TRBJ1-3|15|many|TRBV15|TRBD1
CATSRRQGSGNTIYF
TGTGCCACCAGCAGGAGACAGGGTTCTGGAAACACCATATATTTT
>TRBJ2-1|12|.|TRBV10-2|.
CASGSSYNEQFF
TGCGCCAGCGGGAGTTCCTACAATGAGCAGTTCTTC
>TRBJ2-1|14|few|TRBV5-4|.
CASSQRNSYNEQFF
TGTGCCAGCAGCCAGCGGAACTCCTACAATGAGCAGTTCTTC
>TRBJ1-4|12|.|TRBV20-1|.
CSARDEGEKLFF
TGCAGTGCTAGAGATGAGGGGGAAAAACTGTTTTTT
>TRBJ2-6|17|.|TRBV5-4|TRBD1
CASSLPGGVTGANVLTF
TGTGCCAGCAGCTTGCCAGGGGGCGTTACCGGGGCCAACGTCCTGACTTTC
>TRBJ2-4|16|.|TRBV4-1|.
CASRPSFTGAKNIQYF
TGCGCCAGCAGGCCCTCTTTTACTGGAGCCAAAAACATTCAGTACTTC
>TRBJ2-1|12|few|TRBV11-2|.
CASSFMGNEQFF
TGTGCCAGCAGCTTTATGGGCAATGAGCAGTTCTTC
>TRBJ2-5|14|.|TRBV24-1|TRBD2
CAPDKAGERETQYF
TGTGCCCCGGACAAGGCGGGGGAGAGAGAGACCCAGTACTTC
>TRBJ2-3|15|few|TRBV9|TRBD1
CASSVEDRGTDTQYF
TGTGCCAGCAGCGTAGAGGACAGGGGTACAGATACGCAGTATTTT
>TRBJ2-1|14|.|TRBV20-1|.
CSARPKSSYNEQFF
TGCAGTGCTAGACCCAAATCCTCCTACAATGAGCAGTTCTTC
>TRBJ1-1|15|.|TRBV11-2|.
CASSPPRDLYTEAFF
TGTGCCAGCAGCCCGCCCCGAGACCTCTACACTGAAGCTTTCTTT
>TRBJ1-3|12|few|TRBV6-6|.
CASTGTKNTIYF
TGTGCCAGCACCGGGACAAAGAACACCATATATTTT
>TRBJ1-2|13|.|TRBV6-1|.
CASKPGQTYGYTF
TGTGCCAGCAAACCGGGGCAAACCTATGGCTACACCTTC
>TRBJ2-1|16|.|TRBV12-3/TRBV12-4|TRBD2
CASSGLAGASYNEQFF
TGTGCCAGCAGCGGACTAGCGGGAGCTTCCTACAATGAGCAGTTCTTC
>TRBJ2-1|17|.|TRBV12-3/TRBV12-4|.
CASRPGAGQSGRNEQFF
TGTGCCAGCAGACCCGGAGCGGGTCAATCCGGGCGCAATGAGCAGTTCTTC
>TRBJ2-2|14|many|TRBV7-3|TRBD2
CASSGTSRAGELFF
TGTGCCAGCAGCGGGACTAGTCGCGCCGGGGAGCTGTTTTTT
>TRBJ2-5|15|.|TRBV3-1|TRBD2
CASSQIAGGQETQYF
TGTGCCAGCAGCCAAATAGCGGGCGGCCAAGAGACCCAGTACTTC
>TRBJ1-4|14|few|TRBV5-1|.
CASSLRGRDEKLFF
TGCGCCAGCAGCTTGCGGGGGAGAGATGAAAAACTGTTTTTT
>TRBJ2-1|14|.|TRBV18|.
CASSPLNLYNEQFF
TGTGCCAGCTCCCCCCTCAACCTTTACAATGAGCAGTTCTTC
>TRBJ2-7|13|few|TRBV11-2|.
CASSPGDSYEQYF
TGTGCCAGCAGCCCGGGGGACAGCTACGAGCAGTACTTC
>TRBJ2-2|15|few|TRBV5-4|.
CASSLGPDGTGELFF
TGTGCCAGCAGCTTGGGACCTGACGGAACCGGGGAGCTGTTTTTT
>TRBJ2-1|16|.|TRBV5-6|.
CASSPDWTSSYNEQFF
TGTGCCAGCAGCCCCGACTGGACCAGCTCCTACAATGAGCAGTTCTTC
>TRBJ2-1|13|.|TRBV12-3/TRBV12-4|.
CASRTGTPNEQFF
TGTGCCAGCAGGACCGGGACGCCCAATGAGCAGTTCTTC
>TRBJ1-1|14|.|TRBV7-2|.
CASSFTDSNTEAFF
TGTGCCAGCAGTTTCACCGACAGTAACACTGAAGCTTTCTTT
>TRBJ2-7|13|.|TRBV29-1|.
CSVGGGRGYEQYF
TGCAGCGTTGGAGGTGGGCGCGGGTACGAGCAGTACTTC
>TRBJ2-7|14|.|TRBV11-1|.
CASSQTGRTYEQYF
TGTGCCAGCAGCCAAACAGGGAGGACCTACGAGCAGTACTTC
>TRBJ2-3|15|many|TRBV5-5|.
CASSLGLDYTDTQYF
TGTGCCAGCAGCTTAGGTCTAGATTACACAGATACGCAGTATTTT
>TRBJ1-5|12|many|TRBV20-1|.
CSAATSNQPQHF
TGCAGTGCTGCGACTAGCAATCAGCCCCAGCATTTT
>TRBJ2-1|16|.|TRBV27|TRBD2
CASSYLASGRGNEQFF
TGTGCCAGCAGTTATCTGGCTAGCGGGAGGGGCAATGAGCAGTTCTTC
>TRBJ1-5|14|few|TRBV5-1|.
CASSLEGSNQPQHF
TGCGCCAGCAGCTTGGAGGGGAGCAATCAGCCCCAGCATTTT